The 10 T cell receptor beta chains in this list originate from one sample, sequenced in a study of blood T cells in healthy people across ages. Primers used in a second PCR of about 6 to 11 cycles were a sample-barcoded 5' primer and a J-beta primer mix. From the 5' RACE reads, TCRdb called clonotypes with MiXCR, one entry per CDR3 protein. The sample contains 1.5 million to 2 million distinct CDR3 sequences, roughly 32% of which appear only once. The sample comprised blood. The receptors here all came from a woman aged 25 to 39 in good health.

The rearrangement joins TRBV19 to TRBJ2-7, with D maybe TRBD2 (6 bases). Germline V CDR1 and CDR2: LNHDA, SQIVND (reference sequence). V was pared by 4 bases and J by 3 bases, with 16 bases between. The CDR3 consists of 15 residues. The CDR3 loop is CASSRRAGEYYEQYF. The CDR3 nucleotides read TGTGCCAGTAGTAGACGAGCGGGCGAGTACTACGAGCAGTACTTC. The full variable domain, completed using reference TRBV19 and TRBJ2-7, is DGGITQSPKYLFRKEGQNVTLSCEQNLNHDAMYWYRQDPGQGLRLIYYSQIVNDFQKGDIAEGYSVSREKKESFPLTVTSAQKNPTAFYLCASSRRAGEYYEQYFGPGTRLTVT.

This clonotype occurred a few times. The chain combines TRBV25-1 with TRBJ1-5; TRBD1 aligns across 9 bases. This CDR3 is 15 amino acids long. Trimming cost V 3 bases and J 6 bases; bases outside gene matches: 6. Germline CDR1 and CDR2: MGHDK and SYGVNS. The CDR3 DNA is TGTGCCAGCAGTGAGGCCGGGACAGGGTTTCAGCCCCAGCATTTT. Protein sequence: CASSEAGTGFQPQHF.

CDR3 sequence: CASSNLGLADTDTQYF. The CDR3 nucleotides read TGTGCCAGCAGTAACTTGGGACTAGCAGACACAGATACGCAGTATTTT. The V gene is TRBV2, the J gene TRBJ2-3; 9 bases map to TRBD2. Germline V lookup: CDR1 SNHLY, CDR2 FYNNEI. The length of the CDR3 is 16 residues. J was trimmed by 2 bases and V by 5 bases; bases with no gene match: 8. The variable domain in full, completed from reference TRBV2 and TRBJ2-3, reads EPEVTQTPSHQVTQMGQEVILRCVPISNHLYFYWYRQILGQKVEFLVSFYNNEISEKSEIFDDQFSVERPDGSNFTLKIRSTKLEDSAMYFCASSNLGLADTDTQYFGPGTRLTVL.

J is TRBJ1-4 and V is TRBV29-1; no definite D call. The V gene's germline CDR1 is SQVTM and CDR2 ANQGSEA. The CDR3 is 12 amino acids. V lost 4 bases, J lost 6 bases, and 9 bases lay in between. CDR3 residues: CSVGGNDEKLFF. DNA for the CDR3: TGCAGCGTTGGGGGTAACGATGAAAAACTGTTTTTT.

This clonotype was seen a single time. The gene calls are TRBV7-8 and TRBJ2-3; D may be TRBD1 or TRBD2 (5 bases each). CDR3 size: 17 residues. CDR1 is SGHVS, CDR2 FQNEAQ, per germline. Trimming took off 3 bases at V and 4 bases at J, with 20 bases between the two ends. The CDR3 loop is CASSLPSGGRESDTQYF. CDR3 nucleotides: TGTGCCAGCAGCTTGCCGTCTGGGGGAAGGGAATCAGATACGCAGTATTTT.

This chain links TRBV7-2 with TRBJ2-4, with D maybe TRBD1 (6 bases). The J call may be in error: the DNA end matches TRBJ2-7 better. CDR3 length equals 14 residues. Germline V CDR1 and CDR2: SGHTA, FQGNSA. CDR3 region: CASTLVGATYEQYF. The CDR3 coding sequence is TGTGCCAGCACCCTGGTGGGGGCTACCTACGAGCAGTACTTC.

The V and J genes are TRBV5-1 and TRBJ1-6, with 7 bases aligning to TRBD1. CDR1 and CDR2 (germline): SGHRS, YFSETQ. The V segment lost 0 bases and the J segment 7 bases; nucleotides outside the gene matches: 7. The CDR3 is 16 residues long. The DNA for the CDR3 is TGCGCCAGCAGCTTGGAAATAACAGGGGCGAATTCACCCCTCCACTTT. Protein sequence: CASSLEITGANSPLHF.

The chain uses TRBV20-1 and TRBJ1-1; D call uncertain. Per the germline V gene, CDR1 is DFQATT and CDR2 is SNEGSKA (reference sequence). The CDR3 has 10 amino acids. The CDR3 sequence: CQQMNTEAFF. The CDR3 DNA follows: TGCCAACAGATGAACACTGAAGCTTTCTTT.

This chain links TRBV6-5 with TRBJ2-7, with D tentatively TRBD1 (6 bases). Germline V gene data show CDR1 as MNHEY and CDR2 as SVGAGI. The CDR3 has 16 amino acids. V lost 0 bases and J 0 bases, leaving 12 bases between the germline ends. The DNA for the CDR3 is TGTGCCAGCAGTTACTCCCAGGGGCCCAACTCCTACGAGCAGTACTTC. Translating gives CASSYSQGPNSYEQYF.

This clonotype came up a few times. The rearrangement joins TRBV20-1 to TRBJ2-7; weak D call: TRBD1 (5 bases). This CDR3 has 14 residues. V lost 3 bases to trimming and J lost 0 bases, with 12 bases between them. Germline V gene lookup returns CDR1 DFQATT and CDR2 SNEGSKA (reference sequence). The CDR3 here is CSARETDHSYEQYF. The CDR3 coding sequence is TGCAGTGCTAGGGAGACAGATCACTCCTACGAGCAGTACTTC.